The source of this TCR beta chain is a study of regulatory T cells in long-lasting Graves disease. Study-level findings and limits: Clonotypes that were public and shared totalled a few thousand in persistent patients versus 750 to 1,000 in new patients.

Time point: newly diagnosed GD, antithyroid drugs for less than 3 months. PBMC RNA served as the TCR library source. Trimming shortened V by 4 bases and J by 1 base, and 9 bases separated the two germline ends. The CDR3 length is 14 residues. CDR1 and CDR2 from the germline V gene are LNHDA and SQIVND (reference sequence). To note about this clonotype: The antigen remains undetermined.

Arm-PCR with iRepertoire HTBI primers amplified the CDR3 regions for these TCR beta libraries. Original analysis: In the combined samples, 62 TRBV and approximately 15 TRBJ segments were identified. MiXCR, applied by TCRdb to the multiplex PCR reads, yields one record per CDR3 protein. The V and J calls were not made by the authors but by TCRdb's processing. The sample lists 500,000 to 700,000 distinct CDR3 sequences, around 15% seen once, with around 19% in the top ten. This same sample was also part of a study on T cells in Graves' hyperthyroidism and ophthalmopathy.

The J gene is TRBJ2-3, the V gene TRBV19, with D unclear. The material sequenced was peripheral blood mononuclear cells (PBMCs), taken at new diagnosis, from a patient treated with antithyroid drugs. This sequence originates from a woman younger than 45 with Graves disease. The CDR3 is CASSTDLRTDTQYF. CDR3 bases: TGTGCCAGTAGTACGGACCTGCGCACAGATACGCAGTATTTT.